This TCR beta chain emerged from a study of CD8 T cells in Susac syndrome. Reverse transcription of roughly 0.45 to 1 ug RNA used random hexamers. Across 54 Vbeta and 13 Jbeta, TCR beta CDR3 was amplified with immunoSEQ multiplex PCR. One entry per CDR3 protein, called by TCRdb with MiXCR from the immunoSEQ multiplex PCR reads. The data show just over 300,000 distinct CDR3 sequences, with 92% seen just once and approximately 0.065% held by the top ten. The CDR3 extends over 17 amino acids. With 0 bases clipped from V and 5 bases from J, the junction kept 8 bases outside the gene matches. Germline V gene lookup returns CDR1 SNHLY and CDR2 FYNNEI.

V gene TRBV2 combines with J gene TRBJ2-1; 9 bases line up with TRBD1. Sequencing was carried out using CD4+ T cells from PBMCs. The sequence came from a human donor with multiple sclerosis. The CDR3 bases are TGTGCCAGCAGTGAAGCGGCGAACAGGGGGCCCCACAATGAGCAGTTCTTC. Its translation is CASSEAANRGPHNEQFF.